The clone carrying this TCR beta chain was recorded many times. The data derive from a study of early T cells in non-severe SARS-CoV-2 infection. A single record per CDR3 protein comes from TCRdb applying MiXCR to the 5' RACE reads. This sample has some 75,000 distinct CDR3 sequences; approximately 15% occur once, and the top ten carry 1.4%. Material for sequencing was whole blood. This TCR derives from an adult who was a healthcare worker with PCR-confirmed SARS-CoV-2 infection or an uninfected control (not recorded which).

CDR3 sequence (DNA): TGTGCCAGCAGCTCGACACAGGGAAATGTCTATGGCTACACCTTC. Translating it yields CASSSTQGNVYGYTF. The V call is TRBV7-9, the J call TRBJ1-2, with D perhaps TRBD1 (6 bases). The CDR3 length is 15 residues. CDR1 SEHNR and CDR2 FQNEAQ come from the germline V gene (reference sequence). V was shortened by 4 bases and J by 4 bases, with 16 bases between the two germline ends. The entire variable domain, with the rest obtained from reference TRBV7-9 and TRBJ1-2, is as follows: DTGVSQNPRHKITKRGQNVTFRCDPISEHNRLYWYRQTLGQGPEFLTYFQNEAQLEKSRLLSDRFSAERPKGSFSTLEIQRTEQGDSAMYLCASSSTQGNVYGYTFGSGTRLTVV.